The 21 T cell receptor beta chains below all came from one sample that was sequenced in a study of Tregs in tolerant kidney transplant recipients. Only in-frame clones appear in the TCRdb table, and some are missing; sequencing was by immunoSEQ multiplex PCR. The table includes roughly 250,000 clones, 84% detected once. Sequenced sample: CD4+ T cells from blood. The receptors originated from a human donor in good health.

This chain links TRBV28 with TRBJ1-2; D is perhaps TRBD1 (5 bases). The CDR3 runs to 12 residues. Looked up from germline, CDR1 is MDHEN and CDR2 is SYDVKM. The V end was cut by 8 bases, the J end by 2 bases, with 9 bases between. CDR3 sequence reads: CASGGLNYGYTF. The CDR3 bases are TGTGCCAGCGGGGGACTGAACTATGGCTACACCTTC.

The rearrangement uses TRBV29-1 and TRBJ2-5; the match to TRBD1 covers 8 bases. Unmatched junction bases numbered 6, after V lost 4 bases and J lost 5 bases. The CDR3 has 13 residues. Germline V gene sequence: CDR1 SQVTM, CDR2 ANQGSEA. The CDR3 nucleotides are TGCAGCGTTGCAGGGGGCGAGGAGGAGACCCAGTACTTC. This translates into CSVAGGEEETQYF.

The CDR3: CASSLVPGETQYF. As DNA, the CDR3 is TGTGCCAGCAGCTTGGTTCCTGGAGAGACCCAGTACTTC. The V and J genes are TRBV5-5 and TRBJ2-5; D remains unclear. This CDR3 contains 13 residues. V lost 0 bases and J lost 4, with 7 bases in between. CDR1 is SGHKS and CDR2 is YYEKEE in the germline V gene (reference sequence).

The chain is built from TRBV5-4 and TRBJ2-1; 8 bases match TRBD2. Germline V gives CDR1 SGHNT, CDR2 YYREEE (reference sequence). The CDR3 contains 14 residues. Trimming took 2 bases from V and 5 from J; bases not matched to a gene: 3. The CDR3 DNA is TGTGCCAGCAGCTTACGGGGGGGACACAATGAGCAGTTCTTC. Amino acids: CASSLRGGHNEQFF.

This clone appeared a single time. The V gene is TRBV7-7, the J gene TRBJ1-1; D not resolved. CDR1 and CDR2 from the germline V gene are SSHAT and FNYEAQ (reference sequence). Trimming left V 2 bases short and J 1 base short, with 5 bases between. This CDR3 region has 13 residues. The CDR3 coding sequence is TGTGCCAGCAGCTTAAACTCGAACACTGAAGCTTTCTTT. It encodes CASSLNSNTEAFF.

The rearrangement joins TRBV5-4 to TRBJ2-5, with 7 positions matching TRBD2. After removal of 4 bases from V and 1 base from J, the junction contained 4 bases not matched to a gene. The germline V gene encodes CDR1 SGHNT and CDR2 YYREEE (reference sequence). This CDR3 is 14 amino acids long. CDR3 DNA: TGTGCCAGCAGCCCCGGGACTACCCAAGAGACCCAGTACTTC. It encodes CASSPGTTQETQYF.

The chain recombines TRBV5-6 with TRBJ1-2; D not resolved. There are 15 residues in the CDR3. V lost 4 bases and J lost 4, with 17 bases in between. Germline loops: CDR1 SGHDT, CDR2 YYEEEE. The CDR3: CASSGPRLHLYGYTF. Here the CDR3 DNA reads TGTGCCAGCAGCGGACCCAGGTTACACCTCTATGGCTACACCTTC.

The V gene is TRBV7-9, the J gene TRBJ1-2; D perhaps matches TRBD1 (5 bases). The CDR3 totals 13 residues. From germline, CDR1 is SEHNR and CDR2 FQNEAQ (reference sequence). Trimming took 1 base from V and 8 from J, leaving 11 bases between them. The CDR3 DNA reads TGTGCCAGCAGCTTAGGGCAGGGCGGCGGCTACACCTTC. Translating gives CASSLGQGGGYTF.

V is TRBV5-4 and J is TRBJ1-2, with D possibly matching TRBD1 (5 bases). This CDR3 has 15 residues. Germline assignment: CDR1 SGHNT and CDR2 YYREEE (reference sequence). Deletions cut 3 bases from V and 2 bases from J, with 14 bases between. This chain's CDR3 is CASSSGGVGNYGYTF. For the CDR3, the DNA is TGTGCCAGCAGCTCGGGGGGGGTCGGGAACTATGGCTACACCTTC.

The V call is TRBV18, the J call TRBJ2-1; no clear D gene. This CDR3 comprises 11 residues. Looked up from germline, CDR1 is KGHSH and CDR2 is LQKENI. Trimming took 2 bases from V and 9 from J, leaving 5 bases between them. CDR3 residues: CASSPNREQFF. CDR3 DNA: TGTGCCAGCTCACCAAACCGTGAGCAGTTCTTC.

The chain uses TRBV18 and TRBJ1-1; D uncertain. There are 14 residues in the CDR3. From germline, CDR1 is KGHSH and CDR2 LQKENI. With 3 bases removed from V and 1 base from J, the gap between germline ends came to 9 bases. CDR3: CASSPSPRNTEAFF. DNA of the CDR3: TGTGCCAGCTCACCCTCCCCAAGGAACACTGAAGCTTTCTTT. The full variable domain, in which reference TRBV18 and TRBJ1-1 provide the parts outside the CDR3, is NAGVMQNPRHLVRRRGQEARLRCSPMKGHSHVYWYRQLPEEGLKFMVYLQKENIIDESGMPKERFSAEFPKEGPSILRIQQVVRGDSAAYFCASSPSPRNTEAFFGQGTRLTVV.

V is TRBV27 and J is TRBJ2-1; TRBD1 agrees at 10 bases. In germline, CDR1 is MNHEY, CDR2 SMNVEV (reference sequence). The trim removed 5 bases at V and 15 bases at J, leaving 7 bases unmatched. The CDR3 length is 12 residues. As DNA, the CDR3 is TGTGCCAGCAGTGACAGGGGGCTTTCGAGGTTCTTC. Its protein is CASSDRGLSRFF.

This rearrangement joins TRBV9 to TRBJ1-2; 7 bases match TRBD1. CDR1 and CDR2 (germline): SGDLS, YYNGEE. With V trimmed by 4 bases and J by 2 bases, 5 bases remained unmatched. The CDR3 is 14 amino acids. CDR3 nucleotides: TGTGCCAGCAGCCCACAGGGACAGAACTATGGCTACACCTTC. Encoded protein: CASSPQGQNYGYTF.

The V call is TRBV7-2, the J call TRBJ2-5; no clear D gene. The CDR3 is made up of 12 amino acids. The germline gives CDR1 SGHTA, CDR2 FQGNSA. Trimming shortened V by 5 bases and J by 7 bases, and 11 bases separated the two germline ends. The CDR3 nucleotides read TGTGCCAGCAGCCTACTGGCCGGGACCCAGTACTTC. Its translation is CASSLLAGTQYF.

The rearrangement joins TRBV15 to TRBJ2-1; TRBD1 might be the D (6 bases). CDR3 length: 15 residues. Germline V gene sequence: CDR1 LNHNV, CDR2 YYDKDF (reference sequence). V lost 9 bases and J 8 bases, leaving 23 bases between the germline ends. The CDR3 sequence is CATNTGPRVNDEQFF. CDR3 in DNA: TGTGCCACGAACACAGGGCCGAGGGTCAATGATGAGCAGTTCTTC.

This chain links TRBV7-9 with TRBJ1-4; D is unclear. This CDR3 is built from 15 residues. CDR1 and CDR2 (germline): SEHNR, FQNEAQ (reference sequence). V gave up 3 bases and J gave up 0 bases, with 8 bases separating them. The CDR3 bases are TGTGCCAGCAGCTTGAATTACGCAACTAATGAAAAACTGTTTTTT. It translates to CASSLNYATNEKLFF. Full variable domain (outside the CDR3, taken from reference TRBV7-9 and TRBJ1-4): DTGVSQNPRHKITKRGQNVTFRCDPISEHNRLYWYRQTLGQGPEFLTYFQNEAQLEKSRLLSDRFSAERPKGSFSTLEIQRTEQGDSAMYLCASSLNYATNEKLFFGSGTQLSVL.

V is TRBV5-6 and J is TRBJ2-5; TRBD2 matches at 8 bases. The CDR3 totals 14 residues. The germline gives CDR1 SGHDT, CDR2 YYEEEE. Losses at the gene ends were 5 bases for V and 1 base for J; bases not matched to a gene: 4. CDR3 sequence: CASSLGLAQETQYF. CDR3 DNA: TGTGCCAGCAGTTTAGGACTAGCCCAAGAGACCCAGTACTTC.

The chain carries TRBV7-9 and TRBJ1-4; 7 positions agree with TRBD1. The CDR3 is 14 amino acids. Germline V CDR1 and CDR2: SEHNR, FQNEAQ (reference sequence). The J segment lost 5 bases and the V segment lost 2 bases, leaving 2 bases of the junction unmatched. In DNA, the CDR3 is TGTGCCAGCAGCTTAACAGGGGTGAATGAAAAACTGTTTTTT. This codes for CASSLTGVNEKLFF.

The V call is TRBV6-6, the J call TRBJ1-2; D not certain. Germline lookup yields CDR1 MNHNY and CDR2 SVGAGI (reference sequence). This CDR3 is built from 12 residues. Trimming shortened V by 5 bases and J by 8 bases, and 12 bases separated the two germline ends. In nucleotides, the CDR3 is TGTGCCAGCAGTGACCCGGGTAACGGCTACACCTTC. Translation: CASSDPGNGYTF.

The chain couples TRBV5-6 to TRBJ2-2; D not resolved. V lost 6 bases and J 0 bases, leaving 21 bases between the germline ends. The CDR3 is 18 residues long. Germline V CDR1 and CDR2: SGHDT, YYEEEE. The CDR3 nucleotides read TGTGCCAGCATCAACAAAGCCCGGACGGCCGCGAACACCGGGGAGCTGTTTTTT. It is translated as CASINKARTAANTGELFF.

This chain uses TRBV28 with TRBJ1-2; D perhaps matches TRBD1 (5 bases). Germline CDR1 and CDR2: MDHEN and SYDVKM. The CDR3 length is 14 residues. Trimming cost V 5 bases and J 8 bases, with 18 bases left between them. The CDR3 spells CASSAPGRSTGYTF. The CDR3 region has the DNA TGTGCCAGCAGTGCTCCGGGACGTTCAACCGGCTACACCTTC.